A single sample is the source of the 4 T cell receptor beta chains below, sequenced in a study of cytomegalovirus exposure and HLA in healthy donors. PCR used 60 Vbeta primers and 13 Jbeta primers. Using immunoSEQ multiplex PCR, the repertoire was profiled, and TCRdb retains in-frame clones only, with some absent. The table has approximately 220,000 clones, approximately 80% seen once; the top ten hold roughly 0.22%. The sequencing input was PBMCs. The receptor source for this set is a girl aged 2 to 10 in good health and CMV-seronegative.

This chain's CDR3 is CACAGSGGELFF. Written as DNA, the CDR3 is TGTGCCTGCGCAGGGTCTGGCGGGGAGCTGTTTTTT. This chain uses TRBV19 with TRBJ2-2, with a possible D match to TRBD1 (5 bases). The CDR3 has 12 amino acids. The V and J ends lost 11 bases and 7 bases respectively, with 14 bases between them. Germline CDR1 and CDR2: LNHDA and SQIVND (reference sequence).

The chain recombines TRBV4-1 with TRBJ2-7, with 8 positions matching TRBD1. J was trimmed by 0 bases and V by 3 bases; bases with no gene match: 4. The CDR3 contains 15 residues. Germline V gene lookup returns CDR1 MGHRA and CDR2 YSYEKL. CDR3 amino acids: CASSHGQGLSYEQYF. The CDR3 DNA reads TGCGCCAGCAGCCACGGACAGGGCCTCTCCTACGAGCAGTACTTC.

The chain carries TRBV5-1 and TRBJ2-2, with TRBD2 identical over 9 bases. Germline trimming cut 2 bases from V and 2 bases from J; bases unmatched to any gene: 4. Looked up from germline, CDR1 is SGHRS and CDR2 is YFSETQ. The CDR3 is made up of 16 amino acids. The CDR3 loop is CASSFTGTSNTGELFF. The CDR3 DNA follows: TGCGCCAGCAGCTTTACCGGGACTAGCAACACCGGGGAGCTGTTTTTT. Filled out from reference TRBV5-1 and TRBJ2-2, the complete variable domain reads KAGVTQTPRYLIKTRGQQVTLSCSPISGHRSVSWYQQTPGQGLQFLFEYFSETQRNKGNFPGRFSGRQFSNSRSEMNVSTLELGDSALYLCASSFTGTSNTGELFFGEGSRLTVL.

The sample holds one count of this clone. This chain links TRBV29-1 with TRBJ1-2, with TRBD1 matching over 7 bases. There are 12 residues in the CDR3. Germline V gene data show CDR1 as SQVTM and CDR2 as ANQGSEA. Trimming removed 7 bases from V and 4 bases from J; junction bases left unmatched: 6. CDR3 residues: CSAWTGLYGYTF. CDR3 bases: TGCAGCGCTTGGACAGGTCTCTATGGCTACACCTTC.